A selection of T cell receptor beta chains follows, all from one sample in a study of blood T cell repertoires in COVID-19. Only in-frame clones appear in the TCRdb table, and some are missing; sequencing was by immunoSEQ multiplex PCR. Of roughly 230,000 clones in the sample, around nine tenths are singletons; the top ten hold about 0.8%. Sequencing used peripheral blood. These receptors were taken from a man younger than 45 with COVID-19, enrolled during active disease. CDR3s include the opening cysteine and the closing phenylalanine or tryptophan. The order of the fields is J gene, D gene, V gene, clone size, CDR3 protein, CDR3 DNA. The D gene is left open where the match is weak. Where a row states a size, it is once, few, many or the class of an expanded clone; other rows omit it.

>TRBJ2-5|TRBD1|TRBV24-1|-
CATSDPSRDRGQETQYF
TGTGCCACCAGTGATCCTTCCCGGGACAGGGGGCAAGAGACCCAGTACTTC
>TRBJ2-5|-|TRBV6-5|-
CASSFRLGETQYF
TGTGCCAGCAGTTTCAGGTTGGGAGAGACCCAGTACTTC
>TRBJ1-2|TRBD1|TRBV5-1|-
CASSQGTGGAGGYTF
TGCGCCAGCAGCCAGGGGACAGGGGGCGCGGGTGGCTACACCTTC
>TRBJ1-5|TRBD1|TRBV30|-
CAWSPAGGQPQHF
TGTGCCTGGAGTCCGGCAGGGGGTCAGCCCCAGCATTTT
>TRBJ1-6|-|TRBV9|-
CASSVGGEGSPLHF
TGTGCCAGCAGCGTAGGGGGGGAGGGCTCACCCCTCCACTTT
>TRBJ2-1|TRBD1|TRBV28|-
CASSGQGAYNEQFF
TGTGCCAGCAGTGGTCAGGGGGCGTACAATGAGCAGTTCTTC
>TRBJ1-1|TRBD1|TRBV9|-
CASSVRQGNTEAFF
TGTGCCAGCAGCGTTCGACAGGGGAACACTGAAGCTTTCTTT
>TRBJ2-5|TRBD1|TRBV10-3|-
CASRDRQETQYF
TGTGCCTCCCGGGACAGACAAGAGACCCAGTACTTC
>TRBJ1-3|-|TRBV29-1|-
CSVVQGTGNTIYF
TGCAGCGTAGTACAGGGTACTGGAAACACCATATATTTT
>TRBJ2-5|-|TRBV3-1/TRBV3-2|-
CASSQREVGETQYF
TGTGCCAGCAGCCAGAGGGAGGTGGGGGAGACCCAGTACTTC
>TRBJ1-5|-|TRBV5-1|-
CASSPGGANQPQHF
TGCGCCAGCAGCCCCGGGGGGGCGAATCAGCCCCAGCATTTT
>TRBJ1-4|-|TRBV7-9|-
CASSFPSGGGLFF
TGTGCCAGCAGCTTCCCTTCTGGTGGAGGGCTGTTTTTT
>TRBJ1-4|-|TRBV5-1|-
CASRTGKLLNEKLFF
TGCGCCAGCAGAACGGGGAAACTCTTAAATGAAAAACTGTTTTTT
>TRBJ1-6|TRBD1|TRBV5-4|-
CASSLETGANSPLHF
TGTGCCAGCAGCTTGGAAACAGGGGCGAATTCACCCCTCCACTTT
>TRBJ1-1|-|TRBV27|-
CASSFSRGGAPGTEAFF
TGTGCCAGCAGTTTTAGTAGGGGGGGCGCCCCGGGAACTGAAGCTTTCTTT
>TRBJ1-2|-|TRBV6-5|-
CASTNGIYGYTF
TGTGCCAGCACTAACGGGATTTATGGCTACACCTTC
>TRBJ2-5|-|TRBV7-2|-
CASNPMGDQETQYF
TGTGCCAGCAACCCCATGGGAGATCAAGAGACCCAGTACTTC
>TRBJ2-5|TRBD2|TRBV10-1|-
CASSESKGGPKTQYF
TGCGCCAGCAGTGAGTCCAAGGGAGGGCCGAAGACCCAGTACTTC
>TRBJ2-7|-|TRBV12-3/TRBV12-4|-
CASSRGSVEQYF
TGTGCCAGCAGTAGGGGTTCGGTCGAGCAGTACTTC
>TRBJ1-1|TRBD1|TRBV15|-
CATSPWTGDTEAFF
TGTGCCACCAGCCCCTGGACAGGGGACACTGAAGCTTTCTTT
>TRBJ2-7|-|TRBV7-2|-
CASSLGGGHGYEQYF
TGTGCCAGCAGCTTAGGAGGCGGCCATGGCTACGAGCAGTACTTC
>TRBJ2-1|-|TRBV29-1|-
CSVAITRDEQFF
TGCAGCGTCGCCATCACTAGGGATGAGCAGTTCTTC
>TRBJ2-6|TRBD2|TRBV7-9|-
CASSLASSGGEAGANVLTF
TGTGCCAGCAGCTTAGCGTCCTCGGGGGGTGAAGCTGGGGCCAACGTCCTGACTTTC
>TRBJ2-5|TRBD2|TRBV24-1|-
CATAPRGGEETQYF
TGTGCCACCGCTCCCCGGGGGGGGGAAGAGACCCAGTACTTC
>TRBJ1-1|-|TRBV6-5|-
CASSYFQSNTEAFF
TGTGCCAGCAGTTACTTTCAATCGAACACTGAAGCTTTCTTT
>TRBJ2-1|TRBD2|TRBV5-1|-
CASSPRLAGGSYNEQFF
TGCGCCAGCAGCCCGAGACTAGCGGGGGGCTCCTACAATGAGCAGTTCTTC
>TRBJ1-5|TRBD1|TRBV5-5|-
CASSHVTGLDNQPQHF
TGTGCCAGCAGCCACGTGACAGGGTTAGACAATCAGCCCCAGCATTTT
>TRBJ1-2|-|TRBV5-5|-
CASSLDPGHDGYTF
TGTGCCAGCAGCTTAGACCCAGGGCATGATGGCTACACCTTC
>TRBJ1-2|-|TRBV5-1|-
CASSFAEIYGYTF
TGCGCCAGCAGCTTCGCGGAGATCTATGGCTACACCTTC
>TRBJ2-7|TRBD1|TRBV2|-
CASRGGQISYEQYF
TGTGCCAGCAGAGGGGGACAGATCTCCTACGAGCAGTACTTC
>TRBJ1-4|-|TRBV9|-
CASSVMWDSNEKLFF
TGTGCCAGCAGCGTAATGTGGGACTCTAATGAAAAACTGTTTTTT
>TRBJ1-1|-|TRBV7-9|-
CASNREGNTEAFF
TGTGCCAGCAACAGGGAGGGTAACACTGAAGCTTTCTTT
>TRBJ2-2|-|TRBV7-3|-
CASSLGLPRPTGELFF
TGTGCCAGCAGCTTAGGACTACCTAGACCCACCGGGGAGCTGTTTTTT
>TRBJ2-7|-|TRBV18|-
CASSPPSAVEQYF
TGTGCCAGCTCACCCCCTTCGGCGGTCGAGCAGTACTTC
>TRBJ1-6|TRBD1|TRBV9|-
CASSAGQRLSSPLHF
TGTGCCAGCAGCGCGGGACAGAGGCTAAGTTCACCCCTCCACTTT
>TRBJ1-2|-|TRBV10-3|-
CAVRGTTNYGYTF
TGTGCCGTGCGGGGGACAACTAACTATGGCTACACCTTC
>TRBJ2-3|TRBD2|TRBV7-9|-
CASSYGLAGTDTQYF
TGTGCCAGCAGCTACGGACTAGCGGGGACAGATACGCAGTATTTT
>TRBJ2-4|-|TRBV28|-
CASSTSTGWDIQYF
TGTGCCAGCAGCACTTCTACAGGGTGGGACATTCAGTACTTC
>TRBJ1-3|-|TRBV9|-
CASSGGTSGNTIYF
TGTGCCAGCAGCGGCGGCACCTCTGGAAACACCATATATTTT
>TRBJ1-4|-|TRBV9|once
CASSSQGNNEKLFF
TGTGCCAGCAGCTCACAGGGAAATAATGAAAAACTGTTTTTT
>TRBJ2-2|TRBD2|TRBV3-1/TRBV3-2|-
CASSQAAGGGELFF
TGTGCCAGCAGCCAAGCTGCGGGGGGCGGGGAGCTGTTTTTT
>TRBJ2-7|-|TRBV18|-
CASSALQGYEQYF
TGTGCCAGCTCAGCCCTCCAGGGTTACGAGCAGTACTTC
>TRBJ1-1|-|TRBV6-5|-
CASTLTANTEAFF
TGTGCCAGCACCCTGACAGCTAACACTGAAGCTTTCTTT
>TRBJ1-3|-|TRBV10-3|-
CAISLAQGSGNTIYF
TGTGCCATCAGTCTGGCCCAGGGTTCGGGAAACACCATATATTTT
>TRBJ1-1|TRBD1|TRBV7-2|-
CASRRQGATEAFF
TGTGCCAGCAGGAGACAGGGGGCGACTGAAGCTTTCTTT
>TRBJ1-6|-|TRBV10-1|-
CASSRVMDSPLHF
TGCGCCAGCAGCAGGGTTATGGATTCACCCCTCCACTTT
>TRBJ2-5|-|TRBV10-1|-
CASSESYSETQYF
TGCGCCAGCAGTGAGTCTTACAGCGAGACCCAGTACTTC
>TRBJ1-6|TRBD1|TRBV4-1|-
CASSQDWGQVVLTLHF
TGCGCCAGCAGCCAAGATTGGGGACAGGTAGTCCTCACCCTCCACTTT
>TRBJ2-5|TRBD2|TRBV19|-
CASSIGPKRGWLETQYF
TGTGCCAGTAGTATAGGGCCGAAGCGGGGGTGGTTGGAGACCCAGTACTTC
>TRBJ2-3|-|TRBV19|-
CASSIFDGGNTQYF
TGTGCCAGTAGTATTTTCGATGGGGGGAATACGCAGTATTTT
>TRBJ2-1|TRBD1|TRBV10-1|-
CASSATTGSYNEQFF
TGCGCCAGCAGTGCGACGACAGGGTCCTACAATGAGCAGTTCTTC
>TRBJ2-2|-|TRBV7-9|-
CASSRQGGETGELFF
TGTGCCAGCAGCCGGCAGGGAGGTGAGACCGGGGAGCTGTTTTTT
>TRBJ2-6|TRBD1|TRBV2|-
CASSEPGGLPISGANVLTF
TGTGCCAGCAGTGAGCCAGGGGGCCTACCAATTTCTGGGGCCAACGTCCTGACTTTC